A selection of T cell receptor beta chains follows, all from one sample in a study of blood T cell repertoires in COVID-19. Data came from immunoSEQ multiplex PCR; TCRdb stores just in-frame clones and leaves some out. The sample lists approximately 110,000 clones; roughly 80% were seen once. The sample comprised peripheral blood. The receptor source for this set is a woman between 55 and 75 years old with acute or convalescent COVID-19. The CDR3 runs from the conserved cysteine through the conserved F or W. D genes are given only for firm matches. Clone size is stated in some rows and not others, as once, few, many or a class when expanded.

clone_size	v_call	d_call	j_call	cdr3_aa	cdr3_nt
.	TRBV10-3	.	TRBJ1-1	CAISPDSLNTEAFF	TGTGCCATCAGCCCGGACAGTTTGAACACTGAAGCTTTCTTT
.	TRBV6-5	.	TRBJ1-2	CASSRRRQTNYGYTF	TGTGCCAGCAGTAGACGACGACAGACTAACTATGGCTACACCTTC
.	TRBV3-1/TRBV3-2	TRBD2	TRBJ2-3	CASSQELTSGTDTQYF	TGTGCCAGCAGCCAAGAACTCACTAGCGGCACAGATACGCAGTATTTT
.	TRBV6-6	.	TRBJ2-2	CASSYPGGATGELFF	TGTGCCAGCAGTTACCCGGGCGGGGCCACCGGGGAGCTGTTTTTT
.	TRBV10-3	TRBD1	TRBJ1-1	CAISVDRDEEKAFF	TGTGCCATCAGTGTTGACAGGGACGAGGAAAAAGCTTTCTTT
.	TRBV28	.	TRBJ1-1	CASSLRVNTEAFF	TGTGCCAGCAGTTTGCGGGTAAACACTGAAGCTTTCTTT
few	TRBV2	.	TRBJ1-2	CASSTFRQVGYTF	TGTGCCAGCAGTACCTTTCGGCAGGTTGGCTACACCTTC
.	TRBV29-1	.	TRBJ1-2	CSVEDNGYTF	TGCAGCGTTGAAGATAATGGCTACACCTTC
once	TRBV5-1	.	TRBJ2-1	CASSHEAGRNNEQFF	TGCGCCAGCAGCCATGAGGCAGGGAGGAACAATGAGCAGTTCTTC
.	TRBV5-1	.	TRBJ2-3	CASSSLASGTDTQYF	TGCGCCAGCAGCTCCCTAGCTTCTGGCACAGATACGCAGTATTTT
.	TRBV28	TRBD1	TRBJ1-5	CASSPTGASNQPQHF	TGTGCCAGCAGTCCTACAGGGGCATCGAATCAGCCCCAGCATTTT
.	TRBV27	TRBD1	TRBJ1-1	CASSLDRAGTEAFF	TGTGCCAGCAGTTTAGACAGGGCCGGCACTGAAGCTTTCTTT
.	TRBV7-9	.	TRBJ1-6	CASSLGLVVGSPLHF	TGTGCCAGCAGCTTGGGCTTAGTGGTGGGCTCACCCCTCCACTTT
.	TRBV6-2/TRBV6-3	TRBD1	TRBJ2-2	CASSYFTGTGTTGELFF	TGTGCCAGCAGTTACTTTACCGGGACAGGGACCACCGGGGAGCTGTTTTTT
.	TRBV3-1/TRBV3-2	TRBD2	TRBJ2-7	CASSQRGLAPGNEQYF	TGTGCCAGCAGCCAACGGGGACTAGCCCCGGGAAACGAGCAGTACTTC
.	TRBV4-3	.	TRBJ2-5	CASSPLGGETQYF	TGCGCCAGCAGCCCGCTGGGGGGTGAGACCCAGTACTTC
.	TRBV4-3	.	TRBJ2-7	CASSPWSGREQYF	TGCGCCAGCAGCCCCTGGTCGGGTCGCGAGCAGTACTTC
.	TRBV19	.	TRBJ1-5	CASKGAAQPQHF	TGTGCCAGTAAAGGGGCAGCTCAGCCCCAGCATTTT
.	TRBV6-6	.	TRBJ1-4	CASSLLATNEKLFF	TGTGCCAGCAGTCTCCTTGCAACTAATGAAAAACTGTTTTTT
.	TRBV19	.	TRBJ2-3	CASSYGGRGVTQYF	TGTGCCAGTTCGTACGGGGGACGGGGAGTCACGCAGTATTTT
.	TRBV27	TRBD2	TRBJ2-7	CASSATPAGGPREQYF	TGTGCCAGCAGTGCAACCCCCGCGGGAGGGCCGAGGGAGCAGTACTTC
.	TRBV30	.	TRBJ1-1	CAWHGNSKIRSEAFF	TGTGCCTGGCACGGGAACAGCAAGATTAGGAGTGAAGCTTTCTTT
.	TRBV19	.	TRBJ1-2	CASTGGIYGYTF	TGTGCCAGTACCGGGGGGATCTATGGCTACACCTTC
.	TRBV12-3/TRBV12-4	.	TRBJ1-3	CAGSGGGNTIYF	TGTGCCGGGAGCGGGGGGGGAAACACCATATATTTT
.	TRBV12-3/TRBV12-4	.	TRBJ1-1	CASSPRLNTEAFF	TGTGCCAGCAGCCCCCGGTTGAACACTGAAGCTTTCTTT
.	TRBV5-1	.	TRBJ2-7	CASSPEPSARSYEQYF	TGCGCCAGCAGCCCGGAACCCTCTGCTAGGTCCTACGAGCAGTACTTC
.	TRBV28	TRBD1	TRBJ1-6	CASSLTDRVGSPLHF	TGTGCCAGCAGCCTCACCGACAGGGTGGGATCACCCCTCCACTTT
.	TRBV6-5	TRBD1	TRBJ1-3	CASSYSTQGAGNTIYF	TGTGCCAGCAGTTACTCGACACAGGGGGCTGGAAACACCATATATTTT
once	TRBV7-9	.	TRBJ1-5	CASSLGQGQPQHF	TGTGCCAGCAGCTTAGGCCAGGGTCAGCCCCAGCATTTT
.	TRBV27	.	TRBJ1-2	CASSWGPEGGYTF	TGTGCCAGCAGCTGGGGCCCGGAGGGGGGCTACACCTTC
few	TRBV2	.	TRBJ1-1	CASSPTARAFF	TGTGCCAGCAGTCCGACAGCCCGGGCTTTCTTT
.	TRBV25-1	.	TRBJ1-1	CASSGGGRKAFF	TGTGCCAGCAGTGGTGGGGGCCGGAAAGCTTTCTTT
.	TRBV28	.	TRBJ1-2	CASRGGGFGYTF	TGTGCCAGCAGAGGGGGGGGATTTGGCTACACCTTC
once	TRBV5-4	TRBD1	TRBJ1-6	CASSSDRGPSHSPLHF	TGTGCCAGCAGCTCGGACAGGGGCCCATCCCATTCACCCCTCCACTTT
.	TRBV18	TRBD2	TRBJ2-5	CASSPAEWGLAGETQYF	TGTGCCAGCTCACCAGCGGAGTGGGGACTAGCAGGAGAGACCCAGTACTTC
few	TRBV5-5	TRBD2	TRBJ2-3	CASSPQSSGRRTDTQYF	TGTGCCAGCAGCCCACAAAGTAGCGGGAGGAGGACAGATACGCAGTATTTT
.	TRBV5-5	.	TRBJ2-5	CASSLQLSGETQYF	TGTGCCAGCAGCTTGCAACTAAGCGGAGAGACCCAGTACTTC
.	TRBV6-5	TRBD1	TRBJ1-1	CASRGQGASTEAFF	TGTGCCAGCAGGGGACAGGGGGCTTCCACTGAAGCTTTCTTT
.	TRBV28	TRBD1	TRBJ1-1	CASSLGQGNTEAFF	TGTGCCAGCAGTCTAGGACAGGGCAACACTGAAGCTTTCTTT
.	TRBV11-1	.	TRBJ1-1	CASSLAPETEAFF	TGTGCCAGCAGCTTAGCCCCTGAGACTGAAGCTTTCTTT
.	TRBV3-1/TRBV3-2	.	TRBJ2-5	CASSQGTDEQETQYF	TGTGCCAGCAGCCAGGGGACTGACGAGCAAGAGACCCAGTACTTC
.	TRBV2	TRBD1	TRBJ1-2	CARADRTFYGYTF	TGTGCCAGGGCGGACAGGACCTTCTATGGCTACACCTTC
few	TRBV29-1	TRBD1	TRBJ1-1	CSVVVGQANTEAFF	TGCAGCGTTGTGGTGGGACAGGCGAACACTGAAGCTTTCTTT
.	TRBV23-1	.	TRBJ1-4	CASSQVRVGEKLFF	TGCGCCAGCAGTCAGGTGAGGGTAGGGGAAAAACTGTTTTTT
.	TRBV19	TRBD1	TRBJ1-2	CASSMGTGVNYGYTF	TGTGCCAGTAGTATGGGGACAGGGGTTAACTATGGCTACACCTTC
.	TRBV19	TRBD1	TRBJ1-1	CASSPGQGDTEAFF	TGTGCCAGTAGTCCGGGACAGGGGGACACTGAAGCTTTCTTT
.	TRBV6-5	TRBD1	TRBJ2-2	CASSPSRGRTGELFF	TGTGCCAGCAGTCCTAGCAGGGGGCGCACCGGGGAGCTGTTTTTT
.	TRBV30	.	TRBJ1-2	CAWSAEYGYTF	TGTGCCTGGAGTGCCGAGTATGGCTACACCTTC
.	TRBV12-3/TRBV12-4	.	TRBJ2-6	CASDSSGANVLTF	TGTGCCAGCGACAGTTCTGGGGCCAACGTCCTGACTTTC
.	TRBV18	TRBD1	TRBJ2-2	CASSPGTGDTGELFF	TGTGCCAGCTCACCAGGCACAGGGGACACCGGGGAGCTGTTTTTT
once	TRBV10-3	TRBD2	TRBJ2-1	CAITGGSGGNNEQFF	TGTGCCATCACGGGTGGTAGCGGGGGGAACAATGAGCAGTTCTTC
.	TRBV28	.	TRBJ2-1	CASSLEGGRWFF	TGTGCCAGCAGTTTAGAGGGGGGGAGATGGTTCTTC
.	TRBV7-6	TRBD1	TRBJ1-1	CASSLEQGSNTEAFF	TGTGCCAGCAGCTTAGAACAGGGGTCGAACACTGAAGCTTTCTTT
once	TRBV10-3	.	TRBJ1-1	CAISNRENTEAFF	TGTGCCATCAGTAATCGGGAGAACACTGAAGCTTTCTTT
.	TRBV4-1	.	TRBJ2-7	CASSQDTSARSYEQYF	TGCGCCAGCAGCCAAGATACCAGCGCCCGCTCCTACGAGCAGTACTTC
.	TRBV6-5	.	TRBJ1-2	CASSWSEIYGYTF	TGTGCCAGCAGTTGGTCAGAAATATATGGCTACACCTTC
once	TRBV18	.	TRBJ1-1	CASGGGVRDTEAFF	TGTGCCAGCGGGGGGGGAGTAAGAGACACTGAAGCTTTCTTT